A selection of T cell receptor beta chains follows, all from one sample in a study of neurological immune-mediated disorders. In TCRdb, the 5' RACE reads were re-called with MiXCR into one record per CDR3 protein. The sample yields 40,000 to 50,000 distinct CDR3 sequences, 2.5% seen once. Sequenced: PBMCs. These receptors all come from a man aged 25 to 40 with multiple sclerosis. The CDR3 runs from the conserved cysteine through the conserved F or W. The D gene is left open where the match is weak. The listing skips clone size in some rows; elsewhere it reads once, few, many or a size class.

TRBJ1-4 TRBV15 many . TGTGCCACTTCTCGGCGTGCAGGAGAGAATGAAAAACTGTTTTTT CATSRRAGENEKLFF
TRBJ2-1 TRBV20-1 many . TGCAGTGCTTCTGACTACTCCTTCTCCTACAATGAGCAGTTCTTC CSASDYSFSYNEQFF
TRBJ2-7 TRBV7-2 many . TGTGCCAGCAGCTCTCAGACAGGTAGCTCCTACGAGCAGTACTTC CASSSQTGSSYEQYF
TRBJ2-7 TRBV5-1 many . TGCGCCAGCAGCTCGCTACTCGAGTCCTACGAGCAGTACTTC CASSSLLESYEQYF
TRBJ1-4 TRBV10-2 . TRBD1 TGCGCCAGCAGCGGGACAGCTTATAATGAAAAACTGTTTTTT CASSGTAYNEKLFF
TRBJ2-7 TRBV20-1 many TRBD1 TGCAGTGCTAGAGTCTTCCGGGACAGCCGATTTTCCTACGAGCAGTACTTC CSARVFRDSRFSYEQYF
TRBJ2-5 TRBV9 many . TGTGCCAGCAGCGTAGACGGAGAGACCCAGTACTTC CASSVDGETQYF
TRBJ2-7 TRBV4-1 many . TGCGCCAGCAGCCAACAGGGATCCTACGAGCAGTACTTC CASSQQGSYEQYF
TRBJ2-1 TRBV7-2 many TRBD1 TGTGCCAGCAGCCCGGGGACAGGGAACCACAATGAGCAGTTCTTC CASSPGTGNHNEQFF
TRBJ2-5 TRBV7-3 many TRBD1 TGTGCCAGCAGCCAGACAGGGCCAGGGGAGACCCAGTACTTC CASSQTGPGETQYF
TRBJ1-1 TRBV7-6 many TRBD1 TGTGCCAGCAGCTTAGCGCCAGGGGGCCGTACTGAAGCTTTCTTT CASSLAPGGRTEAFF
TRBJ1-4 TRBV6-1 many . TGTGCCAGCAGTGAAGGTCAGGGACGAGTAAAACTGTTTTTT CASSEGQGRVKLFF
TRBJ2-7 TRBV20-1 many . TGCAGTGCTAGATGGAGGAGCTCCTACGAGCAGTACTTC CSARWRSSYEQYF
TRBJ2-5 TRBV7-2 many . TGTGCCAGCAGCCCAAGGTGGGGGGCAGAGACCCAGTACTTC CASSPRWGAETQYF
TRBJ2-7 TRBV12-3/TRBV12-4 few TRBD1 TGTGCCAGCAGTGTGGACAGGGGGCTCTACGAGCAGTACTTC CASSVDRGLYEQYF
TRBJ1-4 TRBV4-3 many TRBD1 TGCGCCAGCAGCCAAGATGGAGACAGGGAACTTCCAGGTGAAAAACTGTTTTTT CASSQDGDRELPGEKLFF
TRBJ2-5 TRBV5-1 many . TGCGCCAGCAGCTTGGTGACCAACCAAGAGACCCAGTACTTC CASSLVTNQETQYF
TRBJ1-2 TRBV10-3 many TRBD1 TGTGCCATCATGAAGGAAACAGGGGGCGCGGATGGCTACACCTTC CAIMKETGGADGYTF
TRBJ2-7 TRBV7-2 many . TGTGCCAGCAGCCCCGGCGGCACAGGGCGCCGCTACGAGCAGTACTTC CASSPGGTGRRYEQYF
TRBJ2-7 TRBV20-1 many TRBD2 TGCAGTGCAGGGTTAGCGGGATTACTCTCCTACGAGCAGTACTTC CSAGLAGLLSYEQYF
TRBJ1-6 TRBV7-6 many . TGTGCCAGCAGCTTAGCAACGGGGACGAATTCACCCCTCCACTTT CASSLATGTNSPLHF
TRBJ1-1 TRBV6-4 many . TGTGCCAGCAGTCCGGGGGCCGAGGACACTGAAGCTTTCTTT CASSPGAEDTEAFF
TRBJ2-1 TRBV9 many TRBD1 TGTGCCAGCAGCCTAGGCAACAGGGGCTACAATGAGCAGTTCTTC CASSLGNRGYNEQFF
TRBJ1-1 TRBV29-1 many . TGCAGCGTTGGAAAACTCTTGAACACTGAAGCTTTCTTT CSVGKLLNTEAFF
TRBJ1-5 TRBV10-2 many . TGCGCCAGCAGTGACGTACCCAGGGTTGATCAGCCCCAGCATTTT CASSDVPRVDQPQHF
TRBJ2-2 TRBV29-1 many . TGCAGCGTCGGGACGGGGCCTCGGGCCGGGGAGCTGTTTTTT CSVGTGPRAGELFF
TRBJ1-6 TRBV20-1 many TRBD1 TGCAGTGCTACCAGGGACAGTTGGCCCTCCTATAATTCACCCCTCCACTTT CSATRDSWPSYNSPLHF
TRBJ2-1 TRBV11-3 many TRBD2 TGTGCCAGCAGGTCTCTCCTAGCGGGAGAGAGCAATGAGCAGTTCTTC CASRSLLAGESNEQFF
TRBJ2-7 TRBV20-1 many . TGCAGTGCTAGGCCCGGGACATCCTCCTACGAGCAGTACTTC CSARPGTSSYEQYF
TRBJ2-5 TRBV10-3 many TRBD2 TGTGCCATCAGTGATGGGGGGGCCCAGTACTTC CAISDGGAQYF
TRBJ1-2 TRBV9 many . TGTGCCAGCAGCGTAGACCCCATAATCGGCTATGGCTACACCTTC CASSVDPIIGYGYTF
TRBJ1-2 TRBV12-3/TRBV12-4 many . TGTGCCAGCAGTCGACCCCATGGGTTCAACTATGGCTACACCTTC CASSRPHGFNYGYTF
TRBJ2-5 TRBV20-1 many TRBD1 TGCAGTGCTACGTCACGGACAGGAAGGGAGACCCAGTACTTC CSATSRTGRETQYF
TRBJ1-2 TRBV7-9 many . TGTGCCAGCAGCTTAGCTTGGCAGGGATATGGCTACACCTTC CASSLAWQGYGYTF
TRBJ2-7 TRBV20-1 many TRBD1 TGCAGTGCTGAAACCCGGGACAGGGGAGCCTACGAGCAGTACTTC CSAETRDRGAYEQYF
TRBJ1-5 TRBV20-1 many TRBD1 TGCAGTGCTTGGGACAGGGGGAGGAATCAGCCCCAGCATTTT CSAWDRGRNQPQHF
TRBJ1-1 TRBV20-1 many . TGCAGTGCTAGATCGTCAGACACTGAAGCTTTCTTT CSARSSDTEAFF